One sample yielded the 5 T cell receptor beta chains listed below, sequenced in a study of beta chain features in type 1 diabetes. Expressed TCRB transcripts were sequenced because the entire RNA isolate underwent reverse transcription. Repertoires were generated with immunoSEQ multiplex PCR, while TCRdb's copy carries only in-frame clones and drops some. The repertoire includes a few hundred thousand clones, about 15% of them detected once, and approximately 0.02% sits in the top ten. Sequencing was done on a sample of naive CD4+ T cells from blood. The receptor source for this set is a woman aged 18-29 years in good health.

This clone has just a few counts. This chain uses TRBV28 with TRBJ2-5, with D possibly matching TRBD1 (6 bases). V lost 10 bases, J lost 1 base, and 10 bases lay in between. The CDR3 extends over 12 amino acids. Germline V lookup: CDR1 MDHEN, CDR2 SYDVKM. For the CDR3, the DNA is TGTGCCACCGGACAGTTCCAAGAGACCCAGTACTTC. Protein product: CATGQFQETQYF.

This clone was seen a few times. The chain has TRBV28 and TRBJ2-5; 7 bases agree with TRBD2. This CDR3 spans 14 amino acids. Trimming removed 6 bases from V and 3 bases from J; junction bases left unmatched: 7. Germline V gives CDR1 MDHEN, CDR2 SYDVKM. CDR3 bases: TGTGCCAGCAGCGTCCTTCGGGGGGAAGAGACCCAGTACTTC. Its translation is CASSVLRGEETQYF.

The chain has TRBV5-1 and TRBJ2-1; weak D call: TRBD2 (6 bases). Between the trimmed V and J ends, which lost 0 bases and 0 bases, there was a span of 10 bases. The CDR3 totals 16 residues. Per germline, CDR1 SGHRS and CDR2 YFSETQ. The CDR3 region is CASSLVAVSSYNEQFF. Written as DNA, the CDR3 is TGCGCCAGCAGCTTGGTAGCGGTGTCCTCCTACAATGAGCAGTTCTTC.

This clone was counted only a few times. The V call is TRBV11-1, the J call TRBJ2-1; 7 bases fit TRBD2. V trimming: 4 bases; J trimming: 2 bases; junction bases outside the gene matches: 8. Germline-derived CDR1 and CDR2 are SGHAT and FQDESV (reference sequence). The CDR3 is 16 amino acids. CDR3 nucleotide sequence: TGTGCCAGCAGCTATACCCGAGGACTAGCCTACAATGAGCAGTTCTTC. The encoded protein is CASSYTRGLAYNEQFF. The full variable domain, completed using reference TRBV11-1 and TRBJ2-1, is EAEVAQSPRYKITEKSQAVAFWCDPISGHATLYWYRQILGQGPELLVQFQDESVVDDSQLPKDRFSAERLKGVDSTLKIQPAELGDSAMYLCASSYTRGLAYNEQFFGPGTRLTVL.

The gene calls are TRBV5-1 and TRBJ2-3, with TRBD2 matching 9 bases. CDR3 length: 16 residues. The germline gives CDR1 SGHRS, CDR2 YFSETQ. J lost 2 bases, V lost 0 bases, and 4 bases had no gene match. CDR3 loop: CASSLAASGITDTQYF. The CDR3 nucleotides are TGCGCCAGCAGCTTGGCGGCTAGCGGGATCACAGATACGCAGTATTTT.